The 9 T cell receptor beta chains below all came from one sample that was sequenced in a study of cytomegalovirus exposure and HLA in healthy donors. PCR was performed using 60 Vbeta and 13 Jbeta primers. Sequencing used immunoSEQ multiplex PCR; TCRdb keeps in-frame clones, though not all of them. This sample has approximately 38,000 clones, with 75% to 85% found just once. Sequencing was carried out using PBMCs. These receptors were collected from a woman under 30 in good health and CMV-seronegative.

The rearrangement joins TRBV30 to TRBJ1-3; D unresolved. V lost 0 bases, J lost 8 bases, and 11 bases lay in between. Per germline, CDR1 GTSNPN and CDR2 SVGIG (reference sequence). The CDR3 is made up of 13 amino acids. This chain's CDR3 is CAWSVRVRDTIYF. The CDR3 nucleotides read TGTGCCTGGAGTGTTCGCGTGAGGGACACCATATATTTT.

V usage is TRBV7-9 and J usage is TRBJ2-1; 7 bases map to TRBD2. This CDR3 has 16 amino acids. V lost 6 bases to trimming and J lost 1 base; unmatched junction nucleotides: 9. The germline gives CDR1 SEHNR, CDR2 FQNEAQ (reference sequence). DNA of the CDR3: TGTGCCAGCAGTTCCGGGACTACATTGTCCTACAATGAGCAGTTCTTC. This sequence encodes CASSSGTTLSYNEQFF.

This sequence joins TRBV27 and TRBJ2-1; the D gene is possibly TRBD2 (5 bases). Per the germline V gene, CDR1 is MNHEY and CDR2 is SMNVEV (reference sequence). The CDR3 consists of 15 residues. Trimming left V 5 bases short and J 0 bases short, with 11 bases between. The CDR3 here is CASSLATNSYNEQFF. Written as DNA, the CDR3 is TGTGCCAGCAGTCTAGCTACTAACTCCTACAATGAGCAGTTCTTC.

In DNA form, the CDR3 reads TGTGCCAGTAGCCCCTCCGGGATTAGCGGGAGTTTGGGTGAGCAGTTCTTC. Translation: CASSPSGISGSLGEQFF. This chain links TRBV19 with TRBJ2-1, with 9 nucleotides matching TRBD2. V shed 6 bases, J shed 9 bases, and the junction held 18 bases outside the gene matches. Germline assignment: CDR1 LNHDA and CDR2 SQIVND (reference sequence). The CDR3 has 17 amino acids. Full variable domain (missing parts from reference TRBV19 and TRBJ2-1): DGGITQSPKYLFRKEGQNVTLSCEQNLNHDAMYWYRQDPGQGLRLIYYSQIVNDFQKGDIAEGYSVSREKKESFPLTVTSAQKNPTAFYLCASSPSGISGSLGEQFFGPGTRLTVL.

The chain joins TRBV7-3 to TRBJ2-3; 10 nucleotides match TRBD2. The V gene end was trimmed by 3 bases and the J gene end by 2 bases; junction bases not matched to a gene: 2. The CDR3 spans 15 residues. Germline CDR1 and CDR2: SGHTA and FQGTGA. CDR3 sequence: CASSFLAGDTDTQYF. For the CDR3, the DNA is TGTGCCAGCAGCTTCCTAGCGGGAGACACAGATACGCAGTATTTT.

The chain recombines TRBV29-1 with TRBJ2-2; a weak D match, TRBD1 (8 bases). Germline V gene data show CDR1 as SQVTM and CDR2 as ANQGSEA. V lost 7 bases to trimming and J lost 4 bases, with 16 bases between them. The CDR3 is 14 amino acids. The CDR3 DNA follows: TGCAGCGCCTCCACAGGGGGGGTCACCGGGGAGCTGTTTTTT. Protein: CSASTGGVTGELFF.

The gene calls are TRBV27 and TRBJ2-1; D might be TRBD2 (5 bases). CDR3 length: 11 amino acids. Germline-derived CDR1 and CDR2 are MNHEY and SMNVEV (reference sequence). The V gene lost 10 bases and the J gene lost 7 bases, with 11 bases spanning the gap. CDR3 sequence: CAINRGNEQFF. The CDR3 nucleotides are TGTGCCATCAATCGCGGGAATGAGCAGTTCTTC.

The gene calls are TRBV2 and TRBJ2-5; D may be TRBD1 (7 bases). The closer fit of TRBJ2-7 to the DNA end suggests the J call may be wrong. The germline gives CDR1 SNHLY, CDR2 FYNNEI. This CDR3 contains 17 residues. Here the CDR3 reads CASSGPRAGQLSYEQYF. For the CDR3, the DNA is TGTGCCAGCAGCGGACCGCGTGCGGGACAGCTCTCCTACGAGCAGTACTTC.

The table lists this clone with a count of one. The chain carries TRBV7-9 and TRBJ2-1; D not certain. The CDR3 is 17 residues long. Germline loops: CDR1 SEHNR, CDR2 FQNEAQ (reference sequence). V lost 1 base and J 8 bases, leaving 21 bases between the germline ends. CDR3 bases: TGTGCCAGCAGCTTAGTCCGTGGGCACCCCTTGCAGGATGAGCAGTTCTTC. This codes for CASSLVRGHPLQDEQFF.